This T cell receptor (beta chain) was obtained from a study of shared clonotypes between healthy human individuals (dated by TCRdb to about 2020). For the study in its entirety: A couple of women and a few men aged 18 to 49 years were included in the cohort. For each donor, CD4 naive and CD4 memory were each given three plates, CD8 naive was given two plates, and CD8 memory was given one plate. Between about 0.8 and 8.9 billion PBMCs per donor were obtained by leukapheresis. To increase sequencing depth and limit assay-specific biases, TCR repertoire library preparation and sequencing were carried out by different laboratories using diverse techniques. To estimate repertoire size and how much clonotypes are shared between individuals, the study performed deep sequencing of blood TCR repertoires from a few healthy adults.

CDR1 is given as SEHNR and CDR2 as FQNEAQ, both from the germline V gene (reference sequence). The V end loses 3 bases and the J end loses 5 bases, and a stretch of 5 bases separates them. The CDR3 runs 11 residues from the cysteine to the phenylalanine. Only the CDR3 portion is preserved as DNA: 33 bases, with reading frame beginning at the first base. TCR CDR3 regions were amplified from genomic DNA by multiplex PCR using the deep immunoSEQ assay. Extracted genomic DNA from each cell subset was distributed evenly across all wells of several immunoSEQ 96-well plates, and each plate was treated as a replicate. For sorted subsets, about 210 ng of genomic DNA, equivalent to roughly 33,000 T cell genomes, went into each replicate PCR. Purified libraries were measured with a Qubit 3.0 fluorometer, size-checked on a Bioanalyzer 2100, and measured again with the KAPA Library Quantification kit. Every immunoSEQ 96-well plate was sequenced on a separate single-read 150-cycle Illumina NextSeq 550 flow cell. Under the source paper's analysis protocol: The immunoSEQ output contained only junctional sequences without quality scores, so filtering could not match that applied to full-length reads. To assign V/J genes and CDR3, sequences were annotated against IMGT germline references using PyIR, a Python wrapper for IgBLAST v1.9. Reads were filtered out if the reads had weak V/J assignments (E-value above 1e-6), no CDR3, stop codons, out-of-frame junctions, or ambiguous translated residues. A V3J clonotype was defined by an identical inferred V gene, J gene, and CDR3 amino acid sequence. Percentage overlap between repertoires was calculated by dividing the number of shared unique clonotypes by the size of the smaller repertoire. RTK rarefaction, the Chao1 estimator, and Recon v2.1 estimates of unobserved clonotypes were used to assess repertoire richness. For all TCRbeta clonotypes obtained by the gDNA method from a few donors, generation probabilities were computed with OLGA. In its TCRdb copy, this immuneACCESS table keeps in-frame sequences only and misses some clones. Where compared with another copy, unresolved V genes explain less than half of these, and the others have no known cause. V and J calls and clone size are those listed in that table; D and trimming were worked out from the DNA. Within this sample are some 2.1 million clones, with 85% to 95% of them counted one time only. The ten largest clonotypes hold more than 1.5% of the sample.

CD8 naive samples were obtained by positive selection for CCR7 among CD45RO-negative cells, yielding a CD45RA+CCR7+ population from which TemRA cells were excluded. Healthy HIV-negative adults with no recently reported acute infections or vaccinations were included as donors. Every donor was a Caucasian adult living in Nashville, Tennessee, USA. Blood was collected by leukapheresis, and PBMCs were isolated by Ficoll-Histopaque density gradient centrifugation and then cryopreserved in liquid nitrogen vapor phase. Analytical flow cytometry was used to check the purity and quantity of each magnetically sorted T cell population. Genomic DNA was isolated from every sorted fraction and measured by UV absorbance on a Nanodrop 2000c. General conclusions and limits of the study: Sharing across several donors was observed for approximately 5% of naive CD4, under 4% of naive CD8, 2.3% of memory CD4, and over 0.3% of memory CD8 clonotypes. Estimated clonotype richness was generally larger for naive than for memory subsets. Pairwise subsampling indicated that sequencing depth was expected to affect the degree of clonotype sharing among donors. Because the study included a small number of donors, the genetic and exposure-history diversity represented was limited. Only blood was sampled, and tissue TCR repertoires likely differ from those in blood. Even with the large sequencing depth, rarefaction of the sorted-subset datasets indicated that sequencing was incomplete. Clonotypes shared by all four sorted-subset donors showed higher generation probabilities than non-shared clonotypes.

A note on this clone: The specificity of this receptor is unknown. Base quality data are lacking; no much larger clone is found one base away. Within the sample, other DNA sequences also encode this same CDR3.

Sequencing input: naive CD8+ T cells from PBMCs. In the paper's terms, the cell subset or site label means: CD45RA+CCR7+. The clonotype comes from a man aged 18 to 30 in good health. Some clones in this sample may be carry-over from other donors' samples. The chain is encoded by TRBV7-9 joined to TRBJ2-7; no D gene call is confident. The DNA sequence is as follows: TGTGCCAGCAGCTTTAGTCACGAGCAGTACTTC. Its translation is CASSFSHEQYF.